A selection of T cell receptor beta chains follows, all from one sample in a study of blood T cell repertoires in COVID-19. Repertoires were generated with immunoSEQ multiplex PCR, while TCRdb's copy carries only in-frame clones and drops some. The sample has about 490,000 clones; around 85% are singletons. Sequencing was performed on peripheral blood. These receptors were collected from a human donor in a cohort sampled during active COVID-19. Each CDR3 is given with its conserved first and last residue. The D gene is left open where the match is weak. Size tells how often a clone was seen (once, few, many) or the class of an expanded clone, and some rows leave it out.

v_gene	abundance	j_gene	d_gene	CDR3nt	CDR3aa
TRBV7-6	-	TRBJ1-4	-	TGTGCCAGCAGCTCCCCCCGGGGGGTGCCTAATGAAAAACTGTTTTTT	CASSSPRGVPNEKLFF
TRBV6-2/TRBV6-3	-	TRBJ2-2	-	TGTGCCAGCAGTTACCCCTCCCGGGAGACGAACACCGGGGAGCTGTTTTTT	CASSYPSRETNTGELFF
TRBV12-3/TRBV12-4	-	TRBJ1-1	-	TGTGCCAGCAGTAGGACAGTCACTGAAGCTTTCTTT	CASSRTVTEAFF
TRBV11-2	-	TRBJ2-3	-	TGTGCCAGCATGCCAGACTCAGATACGCAGTATTTT	CASMPDSDTQYF
TRBV27	-	TRBJ2-7	TRBD1	TGTGCCAGCAGTTTAGGGACAGGGGGTAAGTGGGAGCAGTACTTC	CASSLGTGGKWEQYF
TRBV4-1	-	TRBJ2-5	TRBD2	TGCGCCAGCAGCCGGCCTAGCGGGATACAAGAGACCCAGTACTTC	CASSRPSGIQETQYF
TRBV18	-	TRBJ2-1	TRBD1	TGTGCCAGCTCACCGGGGACAGGGGGTGAGCAGTTCTTC	CASSPGTGGEQFF
TRBV30	few	TRBJ1-5	-	TGTGCCTGGAGTGTACCGCCGGGGAGCAATCAGCCCCAGCATTTT	CAWSVPPGSNQPQHF
TRBV18	-	TRBJ2-1	-	TGTGCCAGCTCACCATTAGTAGAGCAGCAGTTCTTC	CASSPLVEQQFF
TRBV2	-	TRBJ1-6	TRBD1	TGTGCCAGCACCCCGACAGGGACAGTCTCACCCCTCCACTTT	CASTPTGTVSPLHF
TRBV6-6	-	TRBJ2-7	TRBD2	TGTGCCAGCAGTCACGTCCGGGACAGATTAGGGACTAGCGGTGTTGGGCAGTACTTC	CASSHVRDRLGTSGVGQYF
TRBV28	-	TRBJ1-2	-	TGTGCCAGCATCTCTTGGGGCGGGGACGGATTTTATGGCTACACCTTC	CASISWGGDGFYGYTF
TRBV30	-	TRBJ2-7	-	TGTGCCTGGAGTGTATCGGACAGAACATCGGAGCAGTACTTC	CAWSVSDRTSEQYF
TRBV10-3	-	TRBJ2-3	-	TGTGCCATCAGTCGAAAGGGGGAGACAGGAGGCACAGATACGCAGTATTTT	CAISRKGETGGTDTQYF
TRBV5-1	-	TRBJ2-1	TRBD1	TGCGCCAGCAGCTTTTTTATGGACAGGGAAGCCTACAATGAGCAGTTCTTC	CASSFFMDREAYNEQFF
TRBV28	-	TRBJ1-2	-	TGTGCCAGCGGGCTAGGGGCGGCGAACCTATATGGCTACACCTTC	CASGLGAANLYGYTF
TRBV18	-	TRBJ1-1	TRBD1	TGTGCCAGCTCACGGGGACAGGGAAAGTTGAACACTGAAGCTTTCTTT	CASSRGQGKLNTEAFF
TRBV2	-	TRBJ2-4	-	TGTGCCAGCAAAAACCAGGGCACAGTCGCCAAAAACATTCAGTACTTC	CASKNQGTVAKNIQYF
TRBV29-1	-	TRBJ1-1	-	TGCAGCGTCGTTGGGACAGAAGCTTTCTTT	CSVVGTEAFF
TRBV5-5	-	TRBJ1-1	TRBD1	TGTGCCAGCAGCCGACAGGGGGTGGGAAACACTGAAGCTTTCTTT	CASSRQGVGNTEAFF
TRBV29-1	-	TRBJ1-1	-	TGCAGCGGGGGGAACAGGGTGTTCACTGAAGCTTTCTTT	CSGGNRVFTEAFF
TRBV20-1	-	TRBJ2-2	TRBD2	TGCAGTGCTAGTCGCCCCGGGCTAGCGGGAGGTTTAAGCACCGGGGAGCTGTTTTTT	CSASRPGLAGGLSTGELFF
TRBV14	-	TRBJ2-7	TRBD2	TGTGCCAGCAGCCAAGGCTCCGGGACTAGCGGACCTTACGAGCAGTACTTC	CASSQGSGTSGPYEQYF
TRBV7-9	-	TRBJ1-1	-	TGTGCCAGCAGCTTAGTACAGGGTAACATGGCTTTCTTT	CASSLVQGNMAFF
TRBV30	-	TRBJ2-6	-	TGTGCCTGGAGTCGGTTAGGGGGAACCAACTCTGGGGCCAACGTCCTGACTTTC	CAWSRLGGTNSGANVLTF
TRBV3-1/TRBV3-2	few	TRBJ1-1	TRBD1	TGTGCCAGCAGCCCTTGGACAGGGAGGACTGAAGCTTTCTTT	CASSPWTGRTEAFF
TRBV6-2/TRBV6-3	-	TRBJ1-2	TRBD1	TGTGCCAGCAGCTTGGGACAGTACAATGGCTACACCTTC	CASSLGQYNGYTF
TRBV5-1	-	TRBJ2-5	TRBD2	TGCGCCAGCAGCTTGGCCACTAGCGGGGGCCAAGAGACCCAGTACTTC	CASSLATSGGQETQYF
TRBV30	few	TRBJ1-4	TRBD1	TGTGCCTGGAGTGCCGGGGACAGCGAAAAACTGTTTTTT	CAWSAGDSEKLFF
TRBV7-3	once	TRBJ1-6	-	TGTGCCAGCAGCTTAGGGAGAGGGTATAATTCACCCCTCCACTTT	CASSLGRGYNSPLHF
TRBV6-6	many	TRBJ1-1	-	TGTGCCAGCAGTTACCCGGGGGCTGAAGCTTTCTTT	CASSYPGAEAFF
TRBV19	-	TRBJ2-1	TRBD2	TGTGCCAGTAGTATGGACGGACTAGCGGGGGGAAGCTCCTACAATGAGCAGTTCTTC	CASSMDGLAGGSSYNEQFF
TRBV4-3	-	TRBJ1-4	TRBD1	TGCGCCAGCAGCCAAGGTCGCTCGGGACAGGGGTCCCAAAAACTGTTTTTT	CASSQGRSGQGSQKLFF
TRBV2	-	TRBJ1-5	-	TGTGCCAGCAGTGAAACAGGGACGCGCAATCAGCCCCAGCATTTT	CASSETGTRNQPQHF
TRBV6-2/TRBV6-3	-	TRBJ1-4	TRBD1	TGTGCCAGCAGTCAGAACAGGGGAAGGGGTGAAAAACTGTTTTTT	CASSQNRGRGEKLFF
TRBV12-3/TRBV12-4	-	TRBJ1-1	-	TGTGCCAGCAGTCTGCAGGGGAACACTGAAGCTTTCTTT	CASSLQGNTEAFF
TRBV7-9	-	TRBJ1-3	-	TGTGCCAGCAGCCGCCCCGGACAGACTGGAAACACCATATATTTT	CASSRPGQTGNTIYF
TRBV5-1	-	TRBJ2-5	TRBD2	TGCGCCAGCAGCTTGGCCGGGGGGAAGGGAGAGACCCAGTACTTC	CASSLAGGKGETQYF
TRBV27	-	TRBJ1-5	TRBD1	TGTGCCAGCAGTTTATCGGGGGACAGGGGGCAGCCCCAGCATTTT	CASSLSGDRGQPQHF
TRBV19	few	TRBJ1-1	TRBD1	TGTGCCAGTAGCGACACCGGGACAGGGGACACTGAAGCTTTCTTT	CASSDTGTGDTEAFF